This is a list of T cell receptor beta chains from one sample in a study of blood T cells in healthy people across ages. TCRdb reanalysed the 5' RACE reads using MiXCR and keeps one entry per CDR3 protein. Among 1.5 million to 2 million distinct CDR3 sequences, 28% were seen once, and the ten largest hold about 8%. Sequencing was performed on blood. The receptors originated from a woman under 40 in good health. Each CDR3 is given with its conserved first and last residue. Each record gives: V gene, D gene, clone size, J gene, CDR3 protein, CDR3 DNA. A D gene is named only where the DNA matches it firmly. Size tells how often a clone was seen (once, few, many) or the class of an expanded clone, and some rows leave it out.

v_call: TRBV29-1
d_call: TRBD1
clone_size: few
j_call: TRBJ2-1
cdr3_aa: CSVESRQGAINEQFF
cdr3_nt: TGCAGCGTTGAAAGTAGGCAGGGGGCGATAAATGAGCAGTTCTTC

v_call: TRBV12-3/TRBV12-4
d_call: -
clone_size: -
j_call: TRBJ1-5
cdr3_aa: CASSFLGRHQPQHF
cdr3_nt: TGTGCCAGCAGTTTTCTAGGTCGGCACCAGCCCCAGCATTTT

v_call: TRBV2
d_call: -
clone_size: once
j_call: TRBJ2-1
cdr3_aa: CASSRLNYNEQFF
cdr3_nt: TGTGCCAGCAGTCGACTGAACTACAATGAGCAGTTCTTC

v_call: TRBV19
d_call: TRBD2
clone_size: -
j_call: TRBJ2-1
cdr3_aa: CASSMLAGIYNEQFF
cdr3_nt: TGTGCCAGTAGTATGTTAGCGGGAATTTACAATGAGCAGTTCTTC

v_call: TRBV5-1
d_call: TRBD1
clone_size: -
j_call: TRBJ1-2
cdr3_aa: CASSLGRTGPYGYTF
cdr3_nt: TGCGCCAGCAGCTTGGGTAGGACAGGACCCTATGGCTACACCTTC

v_call: TRBV12-3/TRBV12-4
d_call: -
clone_size: few
j_call: TRBJ1-1
cdr3_aa: CASSFGNAAGRPLNTEAFF
cdr3_nt: TGTGCCAGCAGTTTTGGGAACGCGGCAGGACGGCCCCTGAACACTGAAGCTTTCTTT

v_call: TRBV3-1
d_call: TRBD2
clone_size: few
j_call: TRBJ2-1
cdr3_aa: CASSQGAGGSFEQFF
cdr3_nt: TGTGCCAGCAGCCAAGGAGCGGGGGGGAGCTTTGAGCAGTTCTTC

v_call: TRBV7-9
d_call: TRBD1
clone_size: -
j_call: TRBJ1-5
cdr3_aa: CASSGNRGANQPQHF
cdr3_nt: TGTGCCAGCAGCGGCAACAGGGGAGCCAATCAGCCCCAGCATTTT

v_call: TRBV3-1
d_call: -
clone_size: -
j_call: TRBJ1-2
cdr3_aa: CTSSQYSALNYGYTF
cdr3_nt: TGTACCAGCAGCCAATACAGCGCATTAAACTATGGCTACACCTTC

v_call: TRBV5-1
d_call: -
clone_size: few
j_call: TRBJ1-2
cdr3_aa: CASKKTSRGANGYTF
cdr3_nt: TGCGCCAGCAAAAAAACGAGTCGGGGGGCGAATGGCTACACCTTC

v_call: TRBV7-9
d_call: TRBD2
clone_size: -
j_call: TRBJ2-7
cdr3_aa: CASSFNPSGGAYEQYF
cdr3_nt: TGTGCCAGCAGCTTTAACCCTAGCGGGGGGGCGTACGAGCAGTACTTC

v_call: TRBV20-1
d_call: TRBD1
clone_size: -
j_call: TRBJ1-1
cdr3_aa: CSARPTGENTEAFF
cdr3_nt: TGCAGTGCTAGACCGACAGGGGAGAACACTGAAGCTTTCTTT

v_call: TRBV3-1
d_call: -
clone_size: -
j_call: TRBJ2-5
cdr3_aa: CASSQDKVARAYQETQYF
cdr3_nt: TGTGCCAGCAGCCAAGATAAGGTAGCTCGAGCCTACCAAGAGACCCAGTACTTC

v_call: TRBV7-2
d_call: TRBD1
clone_size: many
j_call: TRBJ1-4
cdr3_aa: CASSYETGALGKLFF
cdr3_nt: TGTGCCAGCAGCTACGAGACAGGGGCCCTCGGAAAACTGTTTTTT

v_call: TRBV14
d_call: -
clone_size: -
j_call: TRBJ1-1
cdr3_aa: CASSQLPGRLNTEAFF
cdr3_nt: TGTGCCAGCAGCCAGCTACCGGGACGGCTAAACACTGAAGCTTTCTTT

v_call: TRBV11-2
d_call: -
clone_size: few
j_call: TRBJ2-2
cdr3_aa: CASSFRDGELFF
cdr3_nt: TGTGCCAGCAGCTTCCGTGACGGGGAGCTGTTTTTT

v_call: TRBV5-1
d_call: -
clone_size: many
j_call: TRBJ1-2
cdr3_aa: CASSLDGRNYGYTF
cdr3_nt: TGCGCCAGCAGCTTGGACGGCAGGAACTATGGCTACACCTTC

v_call: TRBV6-1
d_call: TRBD2
clone_size: -
j_call: TRBJ2-7
cdr3_aa: CASSAGLAGGAYEQYF
cdr3_nt: TGTGCCAGCAGTGCCGGACTAGCGGGAGGAGCCTACGAGCAGTACTTC

v_call: TRBV29-1
d_call: TRBD2
clone_size: -
j_call: TRBJ2-3
cdr3_aa: CSIYSGGRGDTQYF
cdr3_nt: TGCAGCATCTATAGCGGGGGCCGTGGAGATACGCAGTATTTT

v_call: TRBV20-1
d_call: TRBD1
clone_size: -
j_call: TRBJ2-7
cdr3_aa: CSARAGQSSYEQYF
cdr3_nt: TGCAGTGCTAGAGCGGGACAGAGTTCCTACGAGCAGTACTTC

v_call: TRBV3-1
d_call: TRBD1
clone_size: few
j_call: TRBJ1-6
cdr3_aa: CASSQGSGQNSPLHF
cdr3_nt: TGTGCCAGCAGCCAAGGTTCGGGACAGAATTCACCCCTCCACTTT

v_call: TRBV10-2
d_call: -
clone_size: -
j_call: TRBJ1-6
cdr3_aa: CASSEQGYNSPRHF
cdr3_nt: TGCGCCAGCAGTGAACAGGGCTATAATTCACCCCGCCACTTT